The 12 T cell receptor beta chains listed next were all sequenced from one sample in a study of HIV-infected patients and healthy controls (dated by TCRdb to 2013 to 2016). Library preparation employed 5' RACE. Sequencing relied on an Illumina MiSeq. SuperScript III was used to reverse transcribe 500 ng RNA with primers targeting the alpha and beta constant regions. Separate alpha and beta chain libraries were made by chain-specific third strand synthesis with multiplexing indices. TCRdb took the public reads, trimmed them with fastp at Q25, ran MiXCR for clone calling and kept in-frame beta chains. One record per CDR3 amino acid sequence lists the most common genes and DNA. Counted in this sample were roughly 15,000 distinct CDR3 sequences; 9.4% of them appeared once. 4% to 6% of the sample is in the top ten clones. Whole blood was used without fractionating the cells, so the repertoire represented all peripheral T cells without sorting.

Sequencing was done on a sample of blood. The source is an adult in good health.

This chain connects TRBV5-6 to TRBJ2-7; weak D call: TRBD1 (5 bases). Deletions cut 0 bases from V and 4 bases from J, with 11 bases between. CDR1 and CDR2 (germline): SGHDT, YYEEEE. This CDR3 contains 14 residues. CDR3 DNA: TGTGCCAGCAGCTTGGACAGGCCAATGTACGAGCAGTACTTC. Its translation is CASSLDRPMYEQYF.

This clonotype was detected many times. The rearrangement joins TRBV5-6 to TRBJ2-1; 8 bases line up with TRBD2. This CDR3 region has 14 residues. V shed 2 bases, J shed 9 bases, and the junction held 7 bases outside the gene matches. Germline values: CDR1 SGHDT, CDR2 YYEEEE. CDR3 in amino acids: CASSFRFAGGEQFF. For the CDR3, the DNA is TGTGCCAGCAGCTTTCGGTTCGCGGGGGGTGAGCAGTTCTTC. Looking up the rest from reference TRBV5-6 and TRBJ2-1 gives the full variable domain: DAGVTQSPTHLIKTRGQQVTLRCSPKSGHDTVSWYQQALGQGPQFIFQYYEEEERQRGNFPDRFSGHQFPNYSSELNVNALLLGDSALYLCASSFRFAGGEQFFGPGTRLTVL.

The table lists this clonotype with many counts. V is TRBV12-3 or TRBV12-4 and J is TRBJ2-7, with TRBD2 matching over 7 bases. The V and J ends lost 4 bases and 6 bases, in that order; junction bases with no gene match: 3. The CDR3 length is 12 residues. CDR3 sequence (DNA): TGTGCCAGCAGTTGGGGGGGGACCGAGCAGTACGTC. Amino acids: CASSWGGTEQYV.

This clonotype is labeled medium-sized. This rearrangement joins TRBV28 to TRBJ2-3; TRBD2 matches at 8 bases. V shed 7 bases and J 9 bases; nucleotides not matched to a gene: 9. The CDR3 runs to 13 residues. CDR1 and CDR2 (germline): MDHEN, SYDVKM. The CDR3 loop reads CASKTSADLTQYF. The CDR3 bases are TGTGCCAGCAAGACTAGCGCCGATCTAACGCAGTATTTT.

In its sample, this clonotype was seen many times. The rearrangement uses TRBV2 and TRBJ2-3; D unclear. The germline V and J ends were trimmed by 1 base and 8 bases, with 4 bases remaining between them. Per the germline V gene, CDR1 is SNHLY and CDR2 is FYNNEI. The CDR3 consists of 11 residues. The CDR3 spells CASSEGSTQYF. CDR3 in DNA: TGTGCCAGCAGTGAAGGGAGTACGCAGTATTTT.

Remarks on this clonotype: A read error may be the cause here, since a much bigger clone is one base away. The gene calls are TRBV29-1 and TRBJ1-5; D unclear. CDR3 size: 13 residues. CDR1 and CDR2 (germline): SQVTM, ANQGSEA. V lost 8 bases to trimming and J lost 5 bases, with 16 bases between them. The CDR3 DNA is TGCAGCCCGGGATGGGGTTTCGATCAGCCCCAGCATTTT. This encodes CSPGWGFDQPQHF.

This clonotype was detected a few times. The junction shows a germline mismatch at one end, possibly a read error. V gene TRBV6-1 combines with J gene TRBJ2-3; perhaps TRBD1 as D (5 bases). Germline CDR1 is MNHNS and CDR2 is SASEGT. CDR3 length: 16 residues. CDR3 bases: TGTGTCAGCAGCGTCGAAACCGTCTACCAGGGTTCGGCGCAGTATTTT. It specifies CVSSVETVYQGSAQYF.

The chain joins TRBV7-3 to TRBJ1-1; the D is unclear. This CDR3 spans 14 amino acids. CDR1 is SGHTA and CDR2 is FQGTGA in the germline V gene. V was clipped by 3 bases and J by 4 bases, with 12 bases between them. The CDR3 spells CASSFSGWGTEAFF. The CDR3 nucleotides are TGTGCCAGCAGCTTTTCCGGATGGGGCACTGAAGCTTTCTTT.

This clonotype is classed as medium-sized. The CDR3 coding sequence is TGTGCCAGCAGTTTCTGGTTGAACACTGAAGCTTTCTTT. Translating gives CASSFWLNTEAFF. The V call is TRBV5-5, the J call TRBJ1-1; D remains unclear. The CDR3 consists of 13 residues. The V end was cut by 5 bases, the J end by 0 bases, with 8 bases between. Per the germline V gene, CDR1 is SGHKS and CDR2 is YYEKEE (reference sequence).

This clonotype was counted a few times. CDR3 residues: CASSQSPYYEQYV. In DNA form, the CDR3 reads TGTGCCAGCAGCCAATCCCCCTATTACGAGCAGTACGTC. The chain carries TRBV6-5 and TRBJ2-7, with D uncertain. From germline, CDR1 is MNHEY and CDR2 SVGAGI. Trimming removed 6 bases from V and 4 bases from J, with 13 bases in between. CDR3 size: 13 residues.

This clonotype was observed many times. The DNA of the CDR3 is TGTGCCAGCCACACAACGTGGAACACTGAAGCTTTCTTT. This translates into CASHTTWNTEAFF. V usage is TRBV6-1 and J usage is TRBJ1-1; D remains ambiguous. The CDR3 has 13 residues. Germline values: CDR1 MNHNS, CDR2 SASEGT. V was clipped by 8 bases and J by 1 base, with 11 bases between them.

This sequence joins TRBV28 and TRBJ2-7, with a tentative D call TRBD2 (5 bases). The CDR3 is made up of 13 amino acids. The V and J ends lost 4 bases and 6 bases respectively, with 13 bases between them. Germline assignment: CDR1 MDHEN and CDR2 SYDVKM. CDR3 amino acids: CASSSPDRGEQYF. Written as DNA, the CDR3 is TGTGCCAGCAGTTCCCCTGACCGGGGCGAGCAGTACTTC.